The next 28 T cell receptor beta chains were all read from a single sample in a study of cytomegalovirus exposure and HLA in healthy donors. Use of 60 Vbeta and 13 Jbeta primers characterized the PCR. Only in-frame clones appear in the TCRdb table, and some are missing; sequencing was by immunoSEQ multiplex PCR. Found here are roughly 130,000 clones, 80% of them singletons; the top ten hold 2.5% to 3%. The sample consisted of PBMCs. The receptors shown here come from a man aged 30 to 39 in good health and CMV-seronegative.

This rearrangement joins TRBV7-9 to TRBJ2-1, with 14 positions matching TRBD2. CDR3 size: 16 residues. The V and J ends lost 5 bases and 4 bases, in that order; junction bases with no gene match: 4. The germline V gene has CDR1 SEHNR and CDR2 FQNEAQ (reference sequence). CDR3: CASSPRTSGRYNEQFF. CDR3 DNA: TGTGCCAGCAGCCCGCGGACTAGCGGGAGGTACAATGAGCAGTTCTTC.

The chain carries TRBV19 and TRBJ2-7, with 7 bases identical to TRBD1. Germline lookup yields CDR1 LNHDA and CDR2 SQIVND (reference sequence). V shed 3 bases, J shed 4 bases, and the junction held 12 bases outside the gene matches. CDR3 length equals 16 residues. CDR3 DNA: TGTGCCAGTAGTATTGGTTCAGGGACAGAATTTTACGAGCAGTACTTC. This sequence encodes CASSIGSGTEFYEQYF.

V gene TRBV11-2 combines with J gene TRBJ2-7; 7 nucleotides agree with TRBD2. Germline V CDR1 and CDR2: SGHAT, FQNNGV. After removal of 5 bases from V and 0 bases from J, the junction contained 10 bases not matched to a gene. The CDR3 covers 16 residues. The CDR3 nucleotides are TGTGCCAGCAGCCAACAACCCCTAGCGGCCTCCTACGAGCAGTACTTC. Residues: CASSQQPLAASYEQYF.

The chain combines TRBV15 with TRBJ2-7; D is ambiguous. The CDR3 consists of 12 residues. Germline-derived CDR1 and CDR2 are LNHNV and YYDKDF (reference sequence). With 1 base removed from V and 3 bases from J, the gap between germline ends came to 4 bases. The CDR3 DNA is TGTGCCACCAGCAGAGTAGACTACGAGCAGTACTTC. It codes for CATSRVDYEQYF.

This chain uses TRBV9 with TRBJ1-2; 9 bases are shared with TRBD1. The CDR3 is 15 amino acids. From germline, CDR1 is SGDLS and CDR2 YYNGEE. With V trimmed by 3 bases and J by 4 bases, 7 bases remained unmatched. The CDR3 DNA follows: TGTGCCAGCAGCGCCGGACAGGGGACGATCTATGGCTACACCTTC. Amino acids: CASSAGQGTIYGYTF.

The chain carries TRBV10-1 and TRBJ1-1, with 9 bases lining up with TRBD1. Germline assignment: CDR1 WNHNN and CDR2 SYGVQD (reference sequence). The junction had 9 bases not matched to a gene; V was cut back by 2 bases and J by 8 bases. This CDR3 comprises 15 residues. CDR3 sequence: CASSETWDRDGEAFF. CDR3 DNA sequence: TGCGCCAGCAGTGAGACTTGGGACAGGGATGGGGAAGCTTTCTTT.

CDR3 in amino acids: CASSSRHLSSYEQYF. In nucleotides, the CDR3 is TGTGCCAGCAGTTCCCGACATCTGAGCTCCTACGAGCAGTACTTC. V and J are TRBV6-5 and TRBJ2-7; D remains ambiguous. The V end was cut by 4 bases, the J end by 0 bases, with 13 bases between. The V gene's germline CDR1 is MNHEY and CDR2 SVGAGI. The CDR3 extends over 15 amino acids.

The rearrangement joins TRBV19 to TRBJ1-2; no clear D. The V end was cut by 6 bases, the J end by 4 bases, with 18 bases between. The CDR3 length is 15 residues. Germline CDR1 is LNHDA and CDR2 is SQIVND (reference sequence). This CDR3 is CASRREEPTLYGYTF. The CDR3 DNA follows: TGTGCCAGTAGGCGGGAGGAGCCAACTCTCTATGGCTACACCTTC.

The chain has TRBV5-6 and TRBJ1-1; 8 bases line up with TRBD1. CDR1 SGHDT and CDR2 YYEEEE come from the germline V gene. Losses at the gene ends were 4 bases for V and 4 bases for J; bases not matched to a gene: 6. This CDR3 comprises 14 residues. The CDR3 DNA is TGTGCCAGCAGCGCACAGGGGGGTGCCACTGAAGCTTTCTTT. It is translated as CASSAQGGATEAFF.

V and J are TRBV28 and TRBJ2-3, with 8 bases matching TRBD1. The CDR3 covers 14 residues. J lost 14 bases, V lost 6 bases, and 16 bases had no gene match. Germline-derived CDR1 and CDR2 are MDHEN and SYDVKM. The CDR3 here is CASRQATGGAGTYF. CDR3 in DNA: TGTGCCAGCAGACAGGCCACAGGGGGTGCTGGAACGTATTTT.

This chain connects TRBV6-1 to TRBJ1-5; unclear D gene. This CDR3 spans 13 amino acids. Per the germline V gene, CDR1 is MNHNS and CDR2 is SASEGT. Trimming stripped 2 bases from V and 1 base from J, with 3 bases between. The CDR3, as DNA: TGTGCCAGCAGTGAACAAAGCAATCAGCCCCAGCATTTT. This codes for CASSEQSNQPQHF.

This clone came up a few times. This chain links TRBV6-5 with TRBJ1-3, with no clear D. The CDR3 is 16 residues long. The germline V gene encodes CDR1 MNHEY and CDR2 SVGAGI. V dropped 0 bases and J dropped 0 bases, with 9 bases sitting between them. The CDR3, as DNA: TGTGCCAGCAGTTACTCGAGGCGTAGCTCTGGAAACACCATATATTTT. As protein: CASSYSRRSSGNTIYF.

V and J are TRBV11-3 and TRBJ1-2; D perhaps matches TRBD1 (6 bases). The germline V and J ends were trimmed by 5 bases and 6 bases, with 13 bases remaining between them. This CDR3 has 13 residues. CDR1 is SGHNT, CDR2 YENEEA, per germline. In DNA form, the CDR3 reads TGTGCCAGCAGCCCCCGACAGGAAGATGGCTACACCTTC. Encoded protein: CASSPRQEDGYTF. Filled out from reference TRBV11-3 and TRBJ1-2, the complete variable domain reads EAGVVQSPRYKIIEKKQPVAFWCNPISGHNTLYWYLQNLGQGPELLIRYENEEAVDDSQLPKDRFSAERLKGVDSTLKIQPAELGDSAVYLCASSPRQEDGYTFGSGTRLTVV.

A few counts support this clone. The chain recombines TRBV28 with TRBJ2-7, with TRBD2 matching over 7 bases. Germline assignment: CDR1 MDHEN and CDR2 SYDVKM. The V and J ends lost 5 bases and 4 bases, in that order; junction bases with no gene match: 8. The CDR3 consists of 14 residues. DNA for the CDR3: TGTGCCAGCAGTGTGACTAGCTCTGGGTACGAGCAGTACTTC. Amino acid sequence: CASSVTSSGYEQYF.

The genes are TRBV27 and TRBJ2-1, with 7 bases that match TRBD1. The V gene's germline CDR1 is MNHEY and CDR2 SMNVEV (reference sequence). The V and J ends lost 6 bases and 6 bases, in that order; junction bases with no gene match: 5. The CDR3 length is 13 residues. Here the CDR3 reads CASSPTGSNEQFF. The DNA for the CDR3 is TGTGCCAGCAGCCCGACAGGGTCCAATGAGCAGTTCTTC.

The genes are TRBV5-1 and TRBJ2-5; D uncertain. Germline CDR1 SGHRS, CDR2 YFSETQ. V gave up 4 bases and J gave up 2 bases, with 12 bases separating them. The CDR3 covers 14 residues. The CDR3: CASSPPSQQETQYF. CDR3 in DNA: TGCGCCAGCAGCCCGCCTAGTCAACAAGAGACCCAGTACTTC.

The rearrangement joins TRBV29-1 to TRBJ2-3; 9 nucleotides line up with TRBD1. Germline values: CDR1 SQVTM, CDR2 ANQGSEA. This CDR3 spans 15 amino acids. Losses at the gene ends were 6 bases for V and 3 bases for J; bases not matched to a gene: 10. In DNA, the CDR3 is TGCAGCGTCCCCACGACGGGACAGGGAACAGATACGCAGTATTTT. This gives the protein CSVPTTGQGTDTQYF.

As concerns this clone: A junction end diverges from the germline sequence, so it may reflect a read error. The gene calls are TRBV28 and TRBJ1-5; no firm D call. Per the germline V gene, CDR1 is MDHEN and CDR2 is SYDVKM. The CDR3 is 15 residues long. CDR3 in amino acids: CASSLSHPYSQPQNF. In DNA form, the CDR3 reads TGTGCCAGCAGTTTAAGCCACCCTTACAGCCAGCCCCAGAATTTT.

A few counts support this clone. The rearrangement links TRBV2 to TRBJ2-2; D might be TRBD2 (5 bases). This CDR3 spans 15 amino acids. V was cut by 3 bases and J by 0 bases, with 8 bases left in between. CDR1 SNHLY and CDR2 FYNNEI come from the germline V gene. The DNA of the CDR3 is TGTGCCAGCAGTGACAAGCGGTCGAACACCGGGGAGCTGTTTTTT. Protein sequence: CASSDKRSNTGELFF.

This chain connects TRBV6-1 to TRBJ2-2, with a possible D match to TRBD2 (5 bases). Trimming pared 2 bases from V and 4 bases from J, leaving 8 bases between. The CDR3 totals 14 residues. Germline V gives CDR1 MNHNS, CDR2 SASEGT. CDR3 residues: CASSERGRTGELFF. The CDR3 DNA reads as TGTGCCAGCAGTGAACGGGGTCGCACCGGGGAGCTGTTTTTT.

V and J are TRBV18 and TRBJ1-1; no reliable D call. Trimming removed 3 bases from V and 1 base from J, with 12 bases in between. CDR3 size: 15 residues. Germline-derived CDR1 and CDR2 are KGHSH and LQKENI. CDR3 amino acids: CASSPFWRGNTEAFF. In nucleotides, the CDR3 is TGTGCCAGCTCACCTTTTTGGCGGGGGAACACTGAAGCTTTCTTT.

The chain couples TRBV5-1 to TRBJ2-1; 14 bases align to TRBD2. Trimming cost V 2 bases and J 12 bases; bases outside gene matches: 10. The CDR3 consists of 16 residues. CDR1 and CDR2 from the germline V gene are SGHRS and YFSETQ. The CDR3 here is CASSFAGTSGSRAQFF. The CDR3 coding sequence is TGCGCCAGCAGCTTCGCCGGGACTAGCGGGAGTAGAGCGCAGTTCTTC. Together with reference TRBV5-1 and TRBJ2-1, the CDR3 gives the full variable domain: KAGVTQTPRYLIKTRGQQVTLSCSPISGHRSVSWYQQTPGQGLQFLFEYFSETQRNKGNFPGRFSGRQFSNSRSEMNVSTLELGDSALYLCASSFAGTSGSRAQFFGPGTRLTVL.

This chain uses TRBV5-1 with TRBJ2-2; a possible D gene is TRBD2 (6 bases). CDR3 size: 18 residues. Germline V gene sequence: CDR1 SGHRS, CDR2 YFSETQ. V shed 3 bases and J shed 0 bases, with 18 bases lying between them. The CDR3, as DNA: TGCGCCAGCAGCTCTCCCCCGGGGGAGCCACCGAACACCGGGGAGCTGTTTTTT. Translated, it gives CASSSPPGEPPNTGELFF. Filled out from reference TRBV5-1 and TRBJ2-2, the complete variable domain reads KAGVTQTPRYLIKTRGQQVTLSCSPISGHRSVSWYQQTPGQGLQFLFEYFSETQRNKGNFPGRFSGRQFSNSRSEMNVSTLELGDSALYLCASSSPPGEPPNTGELFFGEGSRLTVL.

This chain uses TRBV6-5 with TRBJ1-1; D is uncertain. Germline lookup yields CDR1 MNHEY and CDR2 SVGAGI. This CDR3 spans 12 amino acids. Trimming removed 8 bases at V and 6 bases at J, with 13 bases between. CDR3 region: CASGRGLAEAFF. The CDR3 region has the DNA TGTGCCAGCGGTCGGGGTTTGGCTGAAGCTTTCTTT.

The CDR3 reads CTSSPYRPTGIVPDYGYTF. DNA for the CDR3: TGCACCAGCAGCCCTTACCGGCCGACAGGGATCGTACCTGACTATGGCTACACCTTC. This chain uses TRBV1 with TRBJ1-2; the table's D gene call, TRBD1, was not cross checked with the DNA. TRBV1 is shown as a pseudogene. The CDR3 runs 19 residues.

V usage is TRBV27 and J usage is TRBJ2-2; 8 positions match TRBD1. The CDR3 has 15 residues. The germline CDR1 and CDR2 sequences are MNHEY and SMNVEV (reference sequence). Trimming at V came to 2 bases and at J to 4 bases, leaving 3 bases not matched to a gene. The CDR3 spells CASSLRTGTTGELFF. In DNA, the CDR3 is TGTGCCAGCAGTTTACGGACAGGGACCACCGGGGAGCTGTTTTTT.

CDR3 nucleotide sequence: TGTGCCAGCAGCTCCCCCAGGGCGCGGTTGGAGCTGTTTTTT. Its protein is CASSSPRARLELFF. The chain couples TRBV11-2 to TRBJ2-2; weak D call: TRBD1 (5 bases). The length of the CDR3 is 14 residues. The germline V gene has CDR1 SGHAT and CDR2 FQNNGV. The ends were cut back, 4 bases at V and 10 bases at J, with 16 bases in the middle.

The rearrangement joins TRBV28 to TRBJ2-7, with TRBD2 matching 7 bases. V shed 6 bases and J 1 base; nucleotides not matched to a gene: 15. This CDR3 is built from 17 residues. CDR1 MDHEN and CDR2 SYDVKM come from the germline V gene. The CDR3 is CASRLLNFAGESYEQYF. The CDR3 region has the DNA TGTGCCAGCAGACTCCTTAACTTCGCGGGAGAATCCTACGAGCAGTACTTC.